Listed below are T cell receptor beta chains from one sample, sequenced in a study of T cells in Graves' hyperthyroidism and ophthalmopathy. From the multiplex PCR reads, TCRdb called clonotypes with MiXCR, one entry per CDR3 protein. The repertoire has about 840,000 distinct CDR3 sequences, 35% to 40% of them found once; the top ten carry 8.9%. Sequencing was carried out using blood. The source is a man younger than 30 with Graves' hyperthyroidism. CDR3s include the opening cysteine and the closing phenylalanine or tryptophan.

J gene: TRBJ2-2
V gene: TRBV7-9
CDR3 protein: CASSSWTGAGELFF

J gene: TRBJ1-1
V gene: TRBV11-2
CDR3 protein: CASSSVAFNEAFF

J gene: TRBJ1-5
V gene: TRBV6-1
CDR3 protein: CASSPTGEPQHF

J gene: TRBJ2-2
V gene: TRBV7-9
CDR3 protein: CAIPRRAGELFF

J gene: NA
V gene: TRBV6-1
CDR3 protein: CASSYTTRNQPQYF

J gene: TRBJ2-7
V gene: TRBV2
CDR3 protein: CASRRDIQGNQYF

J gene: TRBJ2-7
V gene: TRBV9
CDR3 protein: CASSGGAPSYEQYF

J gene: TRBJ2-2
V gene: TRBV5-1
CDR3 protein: CASSLGNSNTGELFF

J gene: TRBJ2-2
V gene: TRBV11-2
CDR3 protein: CASSSLAGTGNTGELFF

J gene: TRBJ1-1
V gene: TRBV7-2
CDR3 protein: CASSPLAGPMNTEAFF

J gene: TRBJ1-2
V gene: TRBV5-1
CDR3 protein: CASSLAPRPGYTF

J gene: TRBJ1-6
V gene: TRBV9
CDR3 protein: CASSVQGRNSPLHF

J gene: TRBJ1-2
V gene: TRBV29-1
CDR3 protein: CSSSGQLNYGYTF

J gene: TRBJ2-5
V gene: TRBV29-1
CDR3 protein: CSVPGASGSQETQYF

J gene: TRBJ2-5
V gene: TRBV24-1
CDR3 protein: CASSTGTTRRETQYF

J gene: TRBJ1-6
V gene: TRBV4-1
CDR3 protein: CASSQEYRDGSPLHF

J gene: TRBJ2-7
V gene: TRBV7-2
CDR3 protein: CASSQVVGGAPYEQYF

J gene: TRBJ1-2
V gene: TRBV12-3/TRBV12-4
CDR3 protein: CASSPTVNYGYTF

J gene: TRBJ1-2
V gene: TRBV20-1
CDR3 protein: CSAETGTGGGHTF

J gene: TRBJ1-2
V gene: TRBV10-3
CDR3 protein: CAISYDLQGMDGYTF

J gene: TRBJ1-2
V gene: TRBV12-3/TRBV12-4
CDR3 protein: CASSPPGASYGYTF

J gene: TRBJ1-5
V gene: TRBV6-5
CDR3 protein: CASSYSGGASNQPQHF

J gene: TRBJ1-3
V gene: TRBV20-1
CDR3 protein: CSAVLSGNTIYF

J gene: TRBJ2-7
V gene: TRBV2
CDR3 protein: CAEGLAGSGELYF

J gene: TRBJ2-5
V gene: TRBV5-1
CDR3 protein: CASSLETGFGTQYF

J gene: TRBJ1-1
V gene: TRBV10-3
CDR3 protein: CAIHANPAANTEAFF

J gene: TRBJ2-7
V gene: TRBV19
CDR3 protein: CASSGDLYEQYF

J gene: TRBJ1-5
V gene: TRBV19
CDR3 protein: CAGSWEGNQPQHF

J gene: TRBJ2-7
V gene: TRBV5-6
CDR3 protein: CASSEDPGAYEQYF

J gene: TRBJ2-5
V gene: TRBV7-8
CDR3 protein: CASSLVASQETQYF

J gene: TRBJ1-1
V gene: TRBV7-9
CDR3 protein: CASSRPGQDTEAFF

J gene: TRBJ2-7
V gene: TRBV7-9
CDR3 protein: CASSSDRGVDEQYF

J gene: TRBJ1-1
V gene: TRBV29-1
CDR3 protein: CSALLDRGEAFF

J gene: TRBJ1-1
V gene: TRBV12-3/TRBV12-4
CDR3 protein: CASSRAGGYLF

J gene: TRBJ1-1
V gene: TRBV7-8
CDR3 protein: CASSLVSGTWGTEAFF

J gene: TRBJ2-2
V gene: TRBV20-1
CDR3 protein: CSAYRQGELFF

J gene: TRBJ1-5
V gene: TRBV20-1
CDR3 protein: CSAGGRDRNQPQHF

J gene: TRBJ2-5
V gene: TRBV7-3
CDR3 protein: CASSSRVLETQYF

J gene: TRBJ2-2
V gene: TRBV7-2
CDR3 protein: CASSPRSGELFF

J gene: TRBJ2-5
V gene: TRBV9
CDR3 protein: CASRGRDRGGETQYF

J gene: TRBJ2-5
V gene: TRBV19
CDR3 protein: CASRRTGRGEAQYF

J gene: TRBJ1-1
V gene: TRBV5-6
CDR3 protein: CASSLDRARVDTEAFF

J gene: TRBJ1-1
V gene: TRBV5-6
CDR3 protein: CASSFGRATEAFF

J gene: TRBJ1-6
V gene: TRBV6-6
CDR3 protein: CASRSPVGVRSPLHF

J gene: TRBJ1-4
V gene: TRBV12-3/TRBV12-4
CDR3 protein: CASRLPGTYGDEKLFF

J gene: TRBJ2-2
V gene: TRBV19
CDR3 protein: CASSIGGQHTGELFF

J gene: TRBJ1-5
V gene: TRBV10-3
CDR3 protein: CAIRQLGNQPQHF

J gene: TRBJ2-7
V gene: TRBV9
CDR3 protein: CASSLAAGYFRSSYEQYF

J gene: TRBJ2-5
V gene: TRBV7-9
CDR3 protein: CASSPAETRYF

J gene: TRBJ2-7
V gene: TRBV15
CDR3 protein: CATKIAGTYEQYF

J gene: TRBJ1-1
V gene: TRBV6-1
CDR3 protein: CASTWTSTEAFF

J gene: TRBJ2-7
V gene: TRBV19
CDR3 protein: CASSNPGTDYYEQYF

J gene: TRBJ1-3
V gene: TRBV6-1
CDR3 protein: CASSEAEGAGNAIYF

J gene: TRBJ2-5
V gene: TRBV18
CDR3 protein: CASSTDGETQYF

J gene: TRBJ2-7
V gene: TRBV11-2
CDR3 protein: CASSSVGTGGSYEQYF

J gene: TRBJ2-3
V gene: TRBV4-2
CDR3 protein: CASSAFSPSTDTQYF

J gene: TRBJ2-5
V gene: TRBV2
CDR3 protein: CASRLGQETQYF

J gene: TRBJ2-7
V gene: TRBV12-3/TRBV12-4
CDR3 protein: CASSSDGNSYEQYF

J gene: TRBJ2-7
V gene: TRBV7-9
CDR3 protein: CASSSDLAPTYEQYF